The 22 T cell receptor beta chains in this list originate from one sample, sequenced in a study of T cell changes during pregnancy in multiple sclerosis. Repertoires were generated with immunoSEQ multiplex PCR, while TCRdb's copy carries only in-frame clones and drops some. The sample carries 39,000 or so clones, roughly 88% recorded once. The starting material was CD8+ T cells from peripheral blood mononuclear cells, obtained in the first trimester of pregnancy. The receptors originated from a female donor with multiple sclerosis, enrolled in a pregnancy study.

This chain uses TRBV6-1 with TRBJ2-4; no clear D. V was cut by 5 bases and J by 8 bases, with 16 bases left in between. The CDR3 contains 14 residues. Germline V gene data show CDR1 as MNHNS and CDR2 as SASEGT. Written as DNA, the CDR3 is TGTGCCAGCAGTACTCTAACGGGTACGGACATTCAGTACTTC. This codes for CASSTLTGTDIQYF.

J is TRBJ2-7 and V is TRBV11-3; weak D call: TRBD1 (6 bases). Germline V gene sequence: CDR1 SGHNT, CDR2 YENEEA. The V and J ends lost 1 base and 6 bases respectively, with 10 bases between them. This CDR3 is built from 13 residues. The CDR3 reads CASSLGLGAEQYF. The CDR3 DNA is TGTGCCAGCAGCTTAGGTCTGGGGGCCGAGCAGTACTTC.

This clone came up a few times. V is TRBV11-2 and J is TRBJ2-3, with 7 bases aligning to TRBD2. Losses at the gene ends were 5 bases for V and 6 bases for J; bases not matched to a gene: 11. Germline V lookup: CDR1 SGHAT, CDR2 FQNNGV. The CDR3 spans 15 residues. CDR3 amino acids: CASSPRTSFFDTQYF. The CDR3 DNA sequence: TGTGCCAGCAGCCCGCGGACTAGTTTCTTCGATACGCAGTATTTT.

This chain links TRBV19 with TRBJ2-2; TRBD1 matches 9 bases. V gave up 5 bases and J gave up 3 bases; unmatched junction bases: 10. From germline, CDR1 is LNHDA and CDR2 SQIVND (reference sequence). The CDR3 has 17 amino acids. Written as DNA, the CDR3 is TGTGCCAGTAGTGTCCCTCGACAGGGGGGTTACACCGGGGAGCTGTTTTTT. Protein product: CASSVPRQGGYTGELFF.

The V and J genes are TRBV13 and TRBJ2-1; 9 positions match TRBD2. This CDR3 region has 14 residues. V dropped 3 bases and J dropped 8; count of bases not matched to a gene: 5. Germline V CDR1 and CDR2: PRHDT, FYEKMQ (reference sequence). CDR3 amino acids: CASSLAGGRDEQFF. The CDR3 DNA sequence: TGTGCCAGCAGCTTGGCGGGAGGGAGGGATGAGCAGTTCTTC.

The CDR3 loop is CASRHAGYNEQFF. CDR3 in DNA: TGTGCCAGCCGGCATGCAGGTTACAATGAGCAGTTCTTC. The J gene is TRBJ2-1, the V gene TRBV7-9; D is undetermined. With 8 bases removed from V and 4 bases from J, the gap between germline ends came to 12 bases. CDR1 and CDR2 (germline): SEHNR, FQNEAQ (reference sequence). The CDR3 covers 13 residues.

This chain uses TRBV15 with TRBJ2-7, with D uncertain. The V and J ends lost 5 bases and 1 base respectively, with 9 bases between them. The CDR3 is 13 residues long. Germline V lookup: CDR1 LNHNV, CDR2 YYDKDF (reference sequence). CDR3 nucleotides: TGTGCCACCAGCCTAGATATGTCCTACGAGCAGTACTTC. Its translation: CATSLDMSYEQYF.

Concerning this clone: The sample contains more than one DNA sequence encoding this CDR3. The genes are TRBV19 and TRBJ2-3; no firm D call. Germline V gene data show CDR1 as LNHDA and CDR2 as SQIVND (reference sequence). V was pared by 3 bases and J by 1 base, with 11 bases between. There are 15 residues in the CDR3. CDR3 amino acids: CASSMPARRTDTQYF. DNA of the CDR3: TGTGCCAGTAGTATGCCGGCTAGACGCACAGATACGCAGTATTTT.

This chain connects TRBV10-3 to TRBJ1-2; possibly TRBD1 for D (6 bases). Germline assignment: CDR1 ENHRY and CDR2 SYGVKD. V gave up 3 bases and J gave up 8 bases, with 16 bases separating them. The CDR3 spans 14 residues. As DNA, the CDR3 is TGTGCCATCAGTGACAGGGGTAGGATGAAGGGCTACACCTTC. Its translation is CAISDRGRMKGYTF.

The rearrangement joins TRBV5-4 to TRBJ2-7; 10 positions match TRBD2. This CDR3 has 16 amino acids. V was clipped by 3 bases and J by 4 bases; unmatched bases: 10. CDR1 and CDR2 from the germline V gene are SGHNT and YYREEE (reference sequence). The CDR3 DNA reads TGTGCCAGCAGCTATGGGCTAGCGGGAGAGGGATACGAGCAGTACTTC. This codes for CASSYGLAGEGYEQYF.

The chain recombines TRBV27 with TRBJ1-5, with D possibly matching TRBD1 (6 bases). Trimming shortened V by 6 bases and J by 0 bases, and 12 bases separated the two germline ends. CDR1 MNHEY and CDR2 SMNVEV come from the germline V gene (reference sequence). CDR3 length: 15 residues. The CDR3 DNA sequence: TGTGCCAGCAGGACCGGACAGTATAGCAATCAGCCCCAGCATTTT. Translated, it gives CASRTGQYSNQPQHF.

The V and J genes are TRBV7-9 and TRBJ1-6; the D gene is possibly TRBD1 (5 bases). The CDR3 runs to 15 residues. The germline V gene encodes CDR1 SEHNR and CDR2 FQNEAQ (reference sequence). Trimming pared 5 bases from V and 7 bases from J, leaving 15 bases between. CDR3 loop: CASSDLQASNSPLHF. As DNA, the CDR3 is TGTGCCAGCAGCGATTTACAGGCGTCCAATTCACCCCTCCACTTT. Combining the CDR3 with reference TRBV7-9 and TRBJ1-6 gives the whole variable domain DTGVSQNPRHKITKRGQNVTFRCDPISEHNRLYWYRQTLGQGPEFLTYFQNEAQLEKSRLLSDRFSAERPKGSFSTLEIQRTEQGDSAMYLCASSDLQASNSPLHFGNGTRLTVT.

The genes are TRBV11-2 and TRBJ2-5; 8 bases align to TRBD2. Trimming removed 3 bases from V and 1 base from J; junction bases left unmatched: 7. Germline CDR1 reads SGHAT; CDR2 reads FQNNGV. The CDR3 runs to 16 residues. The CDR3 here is CASSFGGAWSQETQYF. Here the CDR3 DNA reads TGTGCCAGCAGCTTCGGGGGGGCTTGGTCCCAAGAGACCCAGTACTTC.

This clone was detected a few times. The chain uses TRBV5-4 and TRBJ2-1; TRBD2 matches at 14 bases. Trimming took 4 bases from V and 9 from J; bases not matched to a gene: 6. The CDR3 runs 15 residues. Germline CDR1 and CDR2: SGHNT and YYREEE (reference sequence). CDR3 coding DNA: TGTGCCAGCAGCAGGGGACTAGCGGGGGAAACTGAGCAGTTCTTC. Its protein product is CASSRGLAGETEQFF. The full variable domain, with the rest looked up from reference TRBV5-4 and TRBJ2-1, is ETGVTQSPTHLIKTRGQQVTLRCSSQSGHNTVSWYQQALGQGPQFIFQYYREEENGRGNFPPRFSGLQFPNYSSELNVNALELDDSALYLCASSRGLAGETEQFFGPGTRLTVL.

As DNA, the CDR3 is TGTGCCAGCAGTTTGGAACAGGGAAGCAATCAGCCCCAGCATTTT. It translates to CASSLEQGSNQPQHF. This chain connects TRBV28 to TRBJ1-5; D may be TRBD1 (6 bases). The germline V gene has CDR1 MDHEN and CDR2 SYDVKM. This CDR3 has 15 amino acids. Trimming pared 3 bases from V and 1 base from J, leaving 10 bases between.

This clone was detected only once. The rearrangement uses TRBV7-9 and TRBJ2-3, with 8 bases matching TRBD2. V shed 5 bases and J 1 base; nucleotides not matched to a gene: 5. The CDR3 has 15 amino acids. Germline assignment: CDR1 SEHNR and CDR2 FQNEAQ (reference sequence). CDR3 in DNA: TGTGCCAGCAGCCCTCAAGCGGGGGGCACAGATACGCAGTATTTT. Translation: CASSPQAGGTDTQYF. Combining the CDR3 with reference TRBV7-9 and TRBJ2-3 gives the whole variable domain DTGVSQNPRHKITKRGQNVTFRCDPISEHNRLYWYRQTLGQGPEFLTYFQNEAQLEKSRLLSDRFSAERPKGSFSTLEIQRTEQGDSAMYLCASSPQAGGTDTQYFGPGTRLTVL.

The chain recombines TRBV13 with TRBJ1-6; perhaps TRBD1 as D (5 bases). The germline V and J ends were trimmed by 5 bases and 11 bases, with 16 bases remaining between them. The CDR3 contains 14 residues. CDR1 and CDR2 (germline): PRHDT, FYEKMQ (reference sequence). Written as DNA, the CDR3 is TGTGCCAGCAGCAACTCCCGACAGAGAACACCCCTCCACTTT. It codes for CASSNSRQRTPLHF.

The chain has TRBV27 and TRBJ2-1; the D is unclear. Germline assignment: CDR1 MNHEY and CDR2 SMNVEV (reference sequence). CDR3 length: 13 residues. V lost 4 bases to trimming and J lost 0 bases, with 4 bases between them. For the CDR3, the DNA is TGTGCCAGCAGTTCGAGCTCCTACAATGAGCAGTTCTTC. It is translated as CASSSSSYNEQFF.

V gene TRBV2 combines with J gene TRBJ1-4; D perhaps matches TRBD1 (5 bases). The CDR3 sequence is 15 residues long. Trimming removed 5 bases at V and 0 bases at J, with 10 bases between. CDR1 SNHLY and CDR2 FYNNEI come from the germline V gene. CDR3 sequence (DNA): TGTGCCAGCAGTCAATCGACAGCAACTAATGAAAAACTGTTTTTT. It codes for CASSQSTATNEKLFF.

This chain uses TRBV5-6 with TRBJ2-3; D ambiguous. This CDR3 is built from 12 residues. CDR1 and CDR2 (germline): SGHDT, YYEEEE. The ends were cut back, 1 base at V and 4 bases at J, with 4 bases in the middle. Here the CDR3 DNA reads TGTGCCAGCAGCTTGCTCTCAGATACGCAGTATTTT. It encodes CASSLLSDTQYF. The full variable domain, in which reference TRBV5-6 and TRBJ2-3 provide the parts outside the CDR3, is DAGVTQSPTHLIKTRGQQVTLRCSPKSGHDTVSWYQQALGQGPQFIFQYYEEEERQRGNFPDRFSGHQFPNYSSELNVNALLLGDSALYLCASSLLSDTQYFGPGTRLTVL.

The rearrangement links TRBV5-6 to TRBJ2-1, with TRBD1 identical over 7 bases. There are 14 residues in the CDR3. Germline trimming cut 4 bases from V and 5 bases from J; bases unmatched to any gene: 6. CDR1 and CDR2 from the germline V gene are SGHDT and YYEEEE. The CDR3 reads CASSNRQGDNEQFF. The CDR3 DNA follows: TGTGCCAGCAGCAACAGACAGGGCGACAATGAGCAGTTCTTC. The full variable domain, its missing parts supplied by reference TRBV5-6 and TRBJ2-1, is DAGVTQSPTHLIKTRGQQVTLRCSPKSGHDTVSWYQQALGQGPQFIFQYYEEEERQRGNFPDRFSGHQFPNYSSELNVNALLLGDSALYLCASSNRQGDNEQFFGPGTRLTVL.

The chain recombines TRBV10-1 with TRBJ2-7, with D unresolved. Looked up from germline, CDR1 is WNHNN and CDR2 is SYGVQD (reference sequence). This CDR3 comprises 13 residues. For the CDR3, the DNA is TGCGCGCACAGACGGAAGAGATCCTACGAGCAGTACTTC. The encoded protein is CAHRRKRSYEQYF.